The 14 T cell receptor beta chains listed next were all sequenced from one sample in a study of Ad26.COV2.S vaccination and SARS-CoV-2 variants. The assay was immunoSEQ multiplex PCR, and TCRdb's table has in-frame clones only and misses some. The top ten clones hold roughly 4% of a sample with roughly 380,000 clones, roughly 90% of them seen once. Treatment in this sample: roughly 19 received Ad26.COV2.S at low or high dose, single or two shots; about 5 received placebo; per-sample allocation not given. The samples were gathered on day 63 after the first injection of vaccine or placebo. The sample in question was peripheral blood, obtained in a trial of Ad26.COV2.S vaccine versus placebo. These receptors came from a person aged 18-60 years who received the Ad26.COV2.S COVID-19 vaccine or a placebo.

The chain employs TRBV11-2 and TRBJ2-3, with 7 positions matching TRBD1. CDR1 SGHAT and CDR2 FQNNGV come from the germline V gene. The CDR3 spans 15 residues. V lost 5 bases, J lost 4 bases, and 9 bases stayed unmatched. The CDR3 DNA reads TGTGCCAGCAGCCCTACAGGGGCTGGAGCAGATACGCAGTATTTT. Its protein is CASSPTGAGADTQYF.

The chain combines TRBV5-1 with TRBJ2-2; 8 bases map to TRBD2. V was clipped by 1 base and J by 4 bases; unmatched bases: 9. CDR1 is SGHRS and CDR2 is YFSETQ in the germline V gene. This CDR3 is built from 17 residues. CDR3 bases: TGCGCCAGCAGCTTGAGGTTGAACGGGGGGGCCACCGGGGAGCTGTTTTTT. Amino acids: CASSLRLNGGATGELFF.

The chain's CDR3 is CASSLDLLQNTGELFF. The CDR3, as DNA: TGTGCCAGCAGCTTGGATCTATTACAGAACACCGGGGAGCTGTTTTTT. The chain recombines TRBV5-5 with TRBJ2-2, with D hard to call. Per the germline V gene, CDR1 is SGHKS and CDR2 is YYEKEE (reference sequence). The CDR3 extends over 16 amino acids. V lost 0 bases, J lost 1 base, and 10 bases lay in between.

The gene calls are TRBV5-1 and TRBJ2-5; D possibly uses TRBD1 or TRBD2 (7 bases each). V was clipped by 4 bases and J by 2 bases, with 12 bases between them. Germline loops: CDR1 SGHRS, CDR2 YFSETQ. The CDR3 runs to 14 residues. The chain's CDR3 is CASSPQGGQETQYF. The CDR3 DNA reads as TGCGCCAGCAGCCCCCAGGGGGGGCAAGAGACCCAGTACTTC. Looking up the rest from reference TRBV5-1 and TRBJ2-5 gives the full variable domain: KAGVTQTPRYLIKTRGQQVTLSCSPISGHRSVSWYQQTPGQGLQFLFEYFSETQRNKGNFPGRFSGRQFSNSRSEMNVSTLELGDSALYLCASSPQGGQETQYFGPGTRLLVL.

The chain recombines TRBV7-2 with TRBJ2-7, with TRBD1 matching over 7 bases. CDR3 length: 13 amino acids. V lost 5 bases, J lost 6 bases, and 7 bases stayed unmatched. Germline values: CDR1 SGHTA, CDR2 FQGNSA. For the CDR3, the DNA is TGTGCCAGCAGCGACACAACAGGGGCCGAGCAGTACTTC. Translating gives CASSDTTGAEQYF.

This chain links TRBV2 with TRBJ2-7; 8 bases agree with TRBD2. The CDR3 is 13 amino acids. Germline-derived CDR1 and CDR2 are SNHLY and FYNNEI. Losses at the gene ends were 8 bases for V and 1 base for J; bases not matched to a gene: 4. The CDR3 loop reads CASRGGESYEQYF. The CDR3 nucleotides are TGTGCCAGCCGGGGGGGGGAGTCCTACGAGCAGTACTTC.

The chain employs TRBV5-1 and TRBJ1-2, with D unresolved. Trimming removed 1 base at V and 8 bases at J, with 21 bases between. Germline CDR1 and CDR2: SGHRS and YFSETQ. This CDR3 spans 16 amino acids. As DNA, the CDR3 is TGCGCCAGCAGCTTGACCCGGACGGCTTCGGGGAGCGGCTACACCTTC. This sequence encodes CASSLTRTASGSGYTF.

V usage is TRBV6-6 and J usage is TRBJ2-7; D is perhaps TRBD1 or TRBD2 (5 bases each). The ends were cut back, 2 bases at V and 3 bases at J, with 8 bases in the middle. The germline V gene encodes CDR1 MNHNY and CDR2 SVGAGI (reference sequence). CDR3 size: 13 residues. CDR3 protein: CASSYRDGYEQYF. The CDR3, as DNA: TGTGCCAGCAGTTACAGGGACGGCTACGAGCAGTACTTC.

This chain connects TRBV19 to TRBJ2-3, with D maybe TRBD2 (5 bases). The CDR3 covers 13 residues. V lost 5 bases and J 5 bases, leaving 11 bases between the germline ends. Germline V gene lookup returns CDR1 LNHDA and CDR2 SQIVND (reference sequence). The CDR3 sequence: CASSGGSIDTQYF. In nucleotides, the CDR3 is TGTGCCAGTAGTGGTGGGAGTATAGATACGCAGTATTTT.

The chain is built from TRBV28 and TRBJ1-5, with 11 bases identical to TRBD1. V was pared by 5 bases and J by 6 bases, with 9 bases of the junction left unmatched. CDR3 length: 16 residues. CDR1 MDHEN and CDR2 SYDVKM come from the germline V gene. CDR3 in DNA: TGTGCCAGCAGTCTCAGGGGGACAGGGGGGTCTCAGCCCCAGCATTTT. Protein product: CASSLRGTGGSQPQHF.

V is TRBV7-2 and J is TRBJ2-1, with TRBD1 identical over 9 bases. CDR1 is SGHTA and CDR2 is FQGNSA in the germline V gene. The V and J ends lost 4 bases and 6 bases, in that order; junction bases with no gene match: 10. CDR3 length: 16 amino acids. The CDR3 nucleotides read TGTGCCAGCAGCTGGCGGGGGACAGGGCCCATCAATGAGCAGTTCTTC. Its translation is CASSWRGTGPINEQFF.

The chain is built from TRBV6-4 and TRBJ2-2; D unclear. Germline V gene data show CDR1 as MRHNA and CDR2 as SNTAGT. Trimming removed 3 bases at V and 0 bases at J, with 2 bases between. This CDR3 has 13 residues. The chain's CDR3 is CASSDANTGELFF. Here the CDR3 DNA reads TGTGCCAGCAGTGATGCGAACACCGGGGAGCTGTTTTTT.

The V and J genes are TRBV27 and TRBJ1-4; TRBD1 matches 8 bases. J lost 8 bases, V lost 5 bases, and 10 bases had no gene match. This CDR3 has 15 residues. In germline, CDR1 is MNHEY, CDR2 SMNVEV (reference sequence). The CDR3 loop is CASSPGQGILEKLFF. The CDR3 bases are TGTGCCAGCAGTCCCGGACAGGGAATACTAGAAAAACTGTTTTTT.

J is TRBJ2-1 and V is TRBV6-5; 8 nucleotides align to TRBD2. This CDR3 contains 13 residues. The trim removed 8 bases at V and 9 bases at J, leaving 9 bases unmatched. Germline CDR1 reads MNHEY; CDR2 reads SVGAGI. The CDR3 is CASLAGGVFEQFF. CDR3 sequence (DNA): TGTGCCAGCCTAGCGGGTGGGGTATTTGAGCAGTTCTTC.